This T cell receptor (beta chain) was sequenced in a study of blood T cells in healthy people across ages. Next came a second PCR, run for about 6 to 12 cycles, which used a sample-barcoded 5' primer along with a J-beta primer mix. A tag from a template-switch adaptor with 12 random nucleotides marked each cDNA molecule. TCRdb reprocessed the 5' RACE reads via MiXCR and lists one record per CDR3 protein. The sample gives fewer than 950,000 distinct CDR3 sequences, less than 70% of which show up once; about 42% is in the top ten. This CDR3 has 11 residues. Trimming took off 0 bases at V and 6 bases at J, with 5 bases between the two ends. Germline V gene sequence: CDR1 DFQATT, CDR2 SNEGSKA (reference sequence).

The chain has TRBV20-1 and TRBJ1-2; D ambiguous. Sequenced material: blood. The sequence derives from a man older than 75 in good health. CDR3 region: CSARDQNGYTF. In DNA form, the CDR3 reads TGCAGTGCTAGAGATCAGAATGGCTACACCTTC.